These 27 T cell receptor beta chains were all obtained from the same sample, sequenced in a study of identifying expanded T cells in peripheral blood. Profiling relied on immunoSEQ multiplex PCR, and the TCRdb table lists in-frame clones only, not all of them. The sample has around 100,000 clones; around 90% are singletons. Specimen: blood. The receptors here all came from a person aged 18 to 75 in good health.

This chain joins TRBV18 and TRBJ1-4; D gene unclear. Germline V gives CDR1 KGHSH, CDR2 LQKENI. Trimming removed 0 bases from V and 7 bases from J, with 9 bases in between. The CDR3 is made up of 14 amino acids. In DNA, the CDR3 is TGTGCCAGCTCACCACCGATCTTGAGTGAAAAACTGTTTTTT. Residues: CASSPPILSEKLFF.

The chain employs TRBV29-1 and TRBJ1-1; no definite D call. Germline V gene data show CDR1 as SQVTM and CDR2 as ANQGSEA. CDR3 size: 12 residues. With 5 bases removed from V and 0 bases from J, the gap between germline ends came to 7 bases. Written as DNA, the CDR3 is TGCAGCGTTACCACACTGAACACTGAAGCTTTCTTT. Its translation is CSVTTLNTEAFF.

V is TRBV10-3 and J is TRBJ2-1, with TRBD1 matching over 8 bases. The CDR3 totals 16 residues. The trim removed 6 bases at V and 0 bases at J, leaving 7 bases unmatched. The V gene's germline CDR1 is ENHRY and CDR2 SYGVKD. For the CDR3, the DNA is TGTGCCATCAGCCCGGGACAGGCAAGCTCCTACAATGAGCAGTTCTTC. Protein product: CAISPGQASSYNEQFF.

The CDR3 loop reads CASSFHGGASMNEQFF. The CDR3 nucleotides read TGCGCCAGCAGCTTTCACGGGGGGGCTAGTATGAATGAGCAGTTCTTC. The chain uses TRBV5-1 and TRBJ2-1; 8 bases fit TRBD2. Germline V gene sequence: CDR1 SGHRS, CDR2 YFSETQ. Unmatched junction bases numbered 11, after V lost 2 bases and J lost 7 bases. This CDR3 has 16 amino acids.

The V and J genes are TRBV6-6 and TRBJ2-3; D is perhaps TRBD2 (6 bases). V gave up 4 bases and J gave up 4 bases, with 18 bases separating them. The CDR3 length is 16 residues. Germline V gives CDR1 MNHNY, CDR2 SVGAGI (reference sequence). The CDR3 loop reads CASSSPGLRGPDTQYF. The CDR3 DNA reads as TGTGCCAGCAGTTCACCCGGCCTGCGGGGCCCAGATACGCAGTATTTT.

This CDR3 reads CASRAGGHYEQYF. The CDR3 nucleotides are TGTGCCAGCAGAGCGGGCGGACACTACGAGCAGTACTTC. The genes are TRBV27 and TRBJ2-7; D may be TRBD2 (6 bases). The length of the CDR3 is 13 residues. Trimming removed 6 bases at V and 3 bases at J, with 12 bases between. Germline lookup yields CDR1 MNHEY and CDR2 SMNVEV (reference sequence).

The chain is built from TRBV11-3 and TRBJ2-3, with 10 bases lining up with TRBD2. The CDR3 has 16 residues. V gave up 6 bases and J gave up 1 base; unmatched junction bases: 7. The germline V gene has CDR1 SGHNT and CDR2 YENEEA. The CDR3 here is CASRYGTSERTDTQYF. The CDR3 coding sequence is TGTGCCAGCAGGTACGGGACTAGCGAACGCACAGATACGCAGTATTTT. Looking up the rest from reference TRBV11-3 and TRBJ2-3 gives the full variable domain: EAGVVQSPRYKIIEKKQPVAFWCNPISGHNTLYWYLQNLGQGPELLIRYENEEAVDDSQLPKDRFSAERLKGVDSTLKIQPAELGDSAVYLCASRYGTSERTDTQYFGPGTRLTVL.

The rearrangement uses TRBV7-3 and TRBJ2-1, with 11 bases identical to TRBD2. Trimming cost V 0 bases and J 7 bases; bases outside gene matches: 5. CDR1 is SGHTA, CDR2 FQGTGA, per germline. The CDR3 is 16 amino acids. CDR3 sequence (DNA): TGTGCCAGCAGCTTAACCTGGCTAGCGGGAGGAAATGAGCAGTTCTTC. This sequence encodes CASSLTWLAGGNEQFF.

This sequence joins TRBV7-3 and TRBJ2-2, with D uncertain. Between the trimmed V and J ends, which lost 4 bases and 7 bases, there was a span of 7 bases. Germline values: CDR1 SGHTA, CDR2 FQGTGA. This CDR3 has 12 amino acids. In DNA, the CDR3 is TGTGCCAGCAGCTCGACGAACGGGGAGCTGTTTTTT. Protein sequence: CASSSTNGELFF. The whole variable domain, filled in from reference TRBV7-3 and TRBJ2-2, reads GAGVSQTPSNKVTEKGKYVELRCDPISGHTALYWYRQSLGQGPEFLIYFQGTGAADDSGLPNDRFFAVRPEGSVSTLKIQRTERGDSAVYLCASSSTNGELFFGEGSRLTVL.

The chain joins TRBV10-1 to TRBJ2-2; a possible D gene is TRBD1 (6 bases). Germline assignment: CDR1 WNHNN and CDR2 SYGVQD (reference sequence). This CDR3 comprises 16 residues. V shed 0 bases and J shed 1 base, with 9 bases lying between them. The CDR3: CASSESGTKNTGELFF. CDR3 in DNA: TGCGCCAGCAGTGAGTCGGGGACAAAGAACACCGGGGAGCTGTTTTTT.

The chain uses TRBV7-2 and TRBJ2-5, with TRBD2 identical over 10 bases. The germline V gene encodes CDR1 SGHTA and CDR2 FQGNSA. With V trimmed by 1 base and J by 4 bases, 0 bases remained unmatched. The CDR3 contains 14 residues. CDR3 nucleotide sequence: TGTGCCAGCAGCTTAGGACTAGCGGGAGAGACCCAGTACTTC. This codes for CASSLGLAGETQYF.

The chain joins TRBV14 to TRBJ1-1, with a weak D call TRBD1 (5 bases). The CDR3 runs to 15 residues. The germline V gene has CDR1 SGHDN and CDR2 FVKESK. Trimming took 4 bases from V and 1 from J, leaving 13 bases between them. This chain's CDR3 is CASSPFGAANTEAFF. DNA of the CDR3: TGTGCCAGCAGCCCATTCGGGGCGGCGAACACTGAAGCTTTCTTT.

In this sample, this clone turned up once. This chain connects TRBV10-3 to TRBJ2-5; D remains ambiguous. The CDR3 sequence is 13 residues long. The germline CDR1 and CDR2 sequences are ENHRY and SYGVKD. V shed 7 bases and J shed 0 bases, with 9 bases lying between them. In nucleotides, the CDR3 is TGTGCCATCAAGGACGCGTACCAAGAGACCCAGTACTTC. This codes for CAIKDAYQETQYF.

This rearrangement joins TRBV2 to TRBJ1-3; D ambiguous. V gave up 8 bases and J gave up 9 bases, with 14 bases separating them. In germline, CDR1 is SNHLY, CDR2 FYNNEI. The CDR3 runs 12 residues. The CDR3 protein is CASSRLFGTIYF. As DNA, the CDR3 is TGTGCCAGCTCCCGCCTCTTTGGCACCATATATTTT.

The chain uses TRBV5-6 and TRBJ2-3, with TRBD1 as a possible D gene (6 bases). Germline-derived CDR1 and CDR2 are SGHDT and YYEEEE. The length of the CDR3 is 12 residues. V was shortened by 4 bases and J by 3 bases, with 6 bases between the two germline ends. The CDR3 sequence: CASSTGTDTQYF. The CDR3 DNA is TGTGCCAGCAGCACAGGGACAGATACGCAGTATTTT.

This chain uses TRBV13 with TRBJ2-3; 10 bases agree with TRBD2. Germline V gene sequence: CDR1 PRHDT, CDR2 FYEKMQ (reference sequence). The ends lost 3 bases at V and 3 bases at J; junction bases unmatched: 9. This CDR3 comprises 17 residues. This chain's CDR3 is CASSLLEGLAATDTQYF. The DNA of the CDR3 is TGTGCCAGCAGCTTGCTAGAAGGACTAGCGGCGACAGATACGCAGTATTTT.

The chain joins TRBV2 to TRBJ2-7; TRBD1 might be the D (5 bases). Germline V gene data show CDR1 as SNHLY and CDR2 as FYNNEI. Trimming removed 4 bases at V and 2 bases at J, with 12 bases between. This CDR3 has 14 residues. The CDR3 DNA sequence: TGTGCCAGCAGTGCAGAAGGGGCAACCTACGAGCAGTACTTC. Protein: CASSAEGATYEQYF.

J is TRBJ2-2 and V is TRBV19; unclear D gene. CDR3 length: 13 residues. The V end was cut by 7 bases, the J end by 0 bases, with 6 bases between. Germline-derived CDR1 and CDR2 are LNHDA and SQIVND (reference sequence). CDR3 loop: CASMETNTGELFF. In DNA form, the CDR3 reads TGTGCCAGTATGGAGACGAACACCGGGGAGCTGTTTTTT. The variable domain in full, completed from reference TRBV19 and TRBJ2-2, reads DGGITQSPKYLFRKEGQNVTLSCEQNLNHDAMYWYRQDPGQGLRLIYYSQIVNDFQKGDIAEGYSVSREKKESFPLTVTSAQKNPTAFYLCASMETNTGELFFGEGSRLTVL.

The V call is TRBV5-1, the J call TRBJ2-7; D is undetermined. The CDR3 has 15 residues. Germline CDR1 SGHRS, CDR2 YFSETQ. V lost 0 bases and J 1 base, leaving 11 bases between the germline ends. CDR3 bases: TGCGCCAGCAGCTTGGAAGTGGGGTCATCCTACGAGCAGTACTTC. Protein product: CASSLEVGSSYEQYF.

The chain is built from TRBV9 and TRBJ1-2, with TRBD1 matching 9 bases. The V gene end was trimmed by 3 bases and the J gene end by 8 bases; junction bases not matched to a gene: 11. Germline loops: CDR1 SGDLS, CDR2 YYNGEE. The CDR3 is 15 residues long. Here the CDR3 reads CASSAIRDRADGYTF. CDR3 nucleotides: TGTGCCAGCAGCGCAATCCGGGACAGGGCGGACGGCTACACCTTC.

The rearrangement links TRBV5-1 to TRBJ2-1; possible D gene TRBD2, 6 bases. Trimming stripped 4 bases from V and 2 bases from J, with 10 bases between. The germline V gene encodes CDR1 SGHRS and CDR2 YFSETQ. The CDR3 runs 14 residues. The CDR3 region is CASSLGLTYNEQFF. The CDR3 DNA reads TGCGCCAGCAGCCTAGGACTAACCTACAATGAGCAGTTCTTC.

The gene calls are TRBV7-2 and TRBJ1-1, with D maybe TRBD1 (6 bases). From germline, CDR1 is SGHTA and CDR2 FQGNSA. The CDR3 totals 16 residues. Trimming removed 2 bases at V and 1 base at J, with 14 bases between. The CDR3 sequence is CASSLTPGARNTEAFF. In DNA form, the CDR3 reads TGTGCCAGCAGCTTAACACCGGGGGCGCGGAACACTGAAGCTTTCTTT.

V gene TRBV4-1 combines with J gene TRBJ1-1; a possible D gene is TRBD1 (5 bases). The V gene lost 4 bases and the J gene lost 1 base, with 7 bases spanning the gap. The germline V gene has CDR1 MGHRA and CDR2 YSYEKL. The CDR3 runs to 13 residues. The DNA of the CDR3 is TGCGCCAGCAGCCTACAGGAGAACACTGAAGCTTTCTTT. Amino acid sequence: CASSLQENTEAFF.

The chain combines TRBV30 with TRBJ2-1, with 7 bases lining up with TRBD2. This CDR3 comprises 15 residues. The junction had 8 bases not matched to a gene; V was cut back by 3 bases and J by 3 bases. From germline, CDR1 is GTSNPN and CDR2 SVGIG (reference sequence). Here the CDR3 DNA reads TGTGCCTGGAGATTACCGGGACTACGCTACAATGAGCAGTTCTTC. It translates to CAWRLPGLRYNEQFF.

J is TRBJ1-2 and V is TRBV6-5, with a weak D call TRBD1 (5 bases). The CDR3 contains 13 residues. Germline V lookup: CDR1 MNHEY, CDR2 SVGAGI. With 6 bases removed from V and 8 bases from J, the gap between germline ends came to 16 bases. CDR3 loop: CASSPPGAEGYTF. CDR3 bases: TGTGCCAGCAGCCCGCCCGGGGCTGAAGGCTACACCTTC.

The J gene is TRBJ2-3, the V gene TRBV9; TRBD2 aligns across 14 bases. The CDR3 has 17 residues. The V segment lost 4 bases and the J segment 4 bases; nucleotides outside the gene matches: 8. Germline V gene lookup returns CDR1 SGDLS and CDR2 YYNGEE. DNA for the CDR3: TGTGCCAGCAGCCCAAAGACTAGCGGGAGGGGAGCAGATACGCAGTATTTT. Translation: CASSPKTSGRGADTQYF.

CDR3 protein: CASSTTGTGAEKLFF. For the CDR3, the DNA is TGTGCCAGCAGTACCACCGGGACAGGGGCTGAAAAACTGTTTTTT. The chain has TRBV6-6 and TRBJ1-4; 10 bases agree with TRBD1. The V segment lost 5 bases and the J segment 7 bases; nucleotides outside the gene matches: 7. The CDR3 is 15 amino acids. Germline loops: CDR1 MNHNY, CDR2 SVGAGI (reference sequence).